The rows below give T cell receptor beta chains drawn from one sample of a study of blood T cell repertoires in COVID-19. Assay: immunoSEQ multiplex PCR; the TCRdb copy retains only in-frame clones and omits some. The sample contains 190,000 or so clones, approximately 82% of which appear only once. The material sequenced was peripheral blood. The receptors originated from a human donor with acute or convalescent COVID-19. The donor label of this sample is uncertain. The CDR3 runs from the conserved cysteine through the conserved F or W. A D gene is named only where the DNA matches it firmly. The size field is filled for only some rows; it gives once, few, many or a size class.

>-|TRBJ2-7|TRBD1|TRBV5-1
TGCGCCAGCAGAACCGGGACAGGGGGCTACGAGCAGTACTTC
CASRTGTGGYEQYF
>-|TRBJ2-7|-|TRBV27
TGTGCCAGCAGTTTCGCCGGGACGACAGGCTCCTACGAGCAGTACTTC
CASSFAGTTGSYEQYF
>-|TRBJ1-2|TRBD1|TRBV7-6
TGTGCCAGCAGCTTAGCGGGGACAGACCTCGGAGGCTACACCTTC
CASSLAGTDLGGYTF
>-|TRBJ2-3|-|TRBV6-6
TGTGCCAGCAGTTCGGGAGATACGCAGTATTTT
CASSSGDTQYF
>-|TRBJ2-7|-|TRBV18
TGTGCCAGCTCACCGGGGGGAGACGAGCAGTACTTC
CASSPGGDEQYF
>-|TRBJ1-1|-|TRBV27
TGTGCCAGCAGTTTGCAGTTGAACACTGAAGCTTTCTTT
CASSLQLNTEAFF
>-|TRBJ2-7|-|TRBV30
TGTGCCTGGAGTGACACAGGGATCGGGGAGCAGTACTTC
CAWSDTGIGEQYF
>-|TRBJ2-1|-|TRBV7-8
TGTGCCAGCAGCTCCTCTAGCGCGTCCTACAATGAGCAGTTCTTC
CASSSSSASYNEQFF
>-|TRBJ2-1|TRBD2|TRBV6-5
TGTGCCAGCAGTTACGGGCTAGCGGAATACAATGAGCAGTTCTTC
CASSYGLAEYNEQFF
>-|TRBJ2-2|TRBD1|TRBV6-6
TGTGCCAGCAGGGCGACAGGGGGCTCCGGGGAGCTGTTTTTT
CASRATGGSGELFF
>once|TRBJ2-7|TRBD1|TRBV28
TGTGCCAGCAGAACCGGACAGGGTACCTACGAGCAGTACTTC
CASRTGQGTYEQYF
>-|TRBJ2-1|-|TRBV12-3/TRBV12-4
TGTGCCAGCAGCCCTCGCGATGAGCAGTTCTTC
CASSPRDEQFF
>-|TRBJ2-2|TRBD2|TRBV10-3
TGTGCCATCAGTGAGAGGTATTCGGGGGGGACCGGCACCGGGGAGCTGTTTTTT
CAISERYSGGTGTGELFF
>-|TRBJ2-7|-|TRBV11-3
TGTGCCAGCAGCCCCCCCAGGTTCGAGCAGTACTTC
CASSPPRFEQYF
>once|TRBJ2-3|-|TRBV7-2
TGTGCCAGCAGAGGGAGAGGCACAGATACGCAGTATTTT
CASRGRGTDTQYF
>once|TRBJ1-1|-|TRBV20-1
TGCAGTGCTAGTCGGGGCACTGAAGCTTTCTTT
CSASRGTEAFF
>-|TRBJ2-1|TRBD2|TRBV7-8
TGTGCCAGCAGCTTCGGGCTAGCGGGAGACAATGAGCAGTTCTTC
CASSFGLAGDNEQFF
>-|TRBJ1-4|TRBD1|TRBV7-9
TGTGCCAGCAGCTTACGTGGGGACAGGCCTAATGAAAAACTGTTTTTT
CASSLRGDRPNEKLFF
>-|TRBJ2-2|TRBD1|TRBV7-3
TGTGCCAGCAGTCGGAGCTTCGACAGGGGCCCCGGGGAGCTGTTTTTT
CASSRSFDRGPGELFF
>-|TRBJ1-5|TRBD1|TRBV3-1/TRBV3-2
TGTGCCAGCAGCCAAGGTTTAGGGGGCGGCCAGCCCCAGCATTTT
CASSQGLGGGQPQHF
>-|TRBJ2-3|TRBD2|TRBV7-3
TGTGCCAGCAGCCCGGGACTAGCATTTAGGGATACGCAGTATTTT
CASSPGLAFRDTQYF
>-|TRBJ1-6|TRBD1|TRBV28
TGTGCCAGCAGTCAGGACAGGGGGAATTCACCCCTCCACTTT
CASSQDRGNSPLHF
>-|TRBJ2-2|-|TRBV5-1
TGCGCCAGCAGCTTGGTCCCTACGAACACCGGGGAGCTGTTTTTT
CASSLVPTNTGELFF
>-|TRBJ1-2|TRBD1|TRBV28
TGTGCCAGCAGTTCCGACAGGGGACTCGGCTACACCTTC
CASSSDRGLGYTF
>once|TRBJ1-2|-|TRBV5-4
TGTGCCAGCAGCTTGATCTCGAGAACCTCCTATGGCTACACCTTC
CASSLISRTSYGYTF
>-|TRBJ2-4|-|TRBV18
TGTGCCAGCTCACCGATGGGGGCCGGAAACATTCAGTACTTC
CASSPMGAGNIQYF
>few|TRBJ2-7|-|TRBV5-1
TGCGCCAGCGCTCGACAGGCGAGCTCCTACGAGCAGTACTTC
CASARQASSYEQYF
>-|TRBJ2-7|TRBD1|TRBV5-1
TGCGCCAGCAGCTTTCTAGGACAGGTGGCAAACGAGCAGTACTTC
CASSFLGQVANEQYF